This TCR beta chain was found in a study of cytomegalovirus exposure and HLA in healthy donors. Study overall: From donors who were HLA-typed, an early data release held around 80 million unique TCRs.

Germline-derived CDR1 and CDR2 are SGHTA and FQGNSA. The J segment lost 1 base and the V segment lost 1 base, leaving 5 bases of the junction unmatched. This CDR3 contains 16 residues. In the PCR, 60 Vbeta and 13 Jbeta primers were used. Study processing details: In a later analysis, of around 83 million unique beta chains, roughly 9.9 million appeared in at least two donors. Sequencing was performed with immunoSEQ multiplex PCR; in TCRdb, only in-frame clones are kept and a portion is missing. V and J calls and clone size come straight from that table; D and trimming were deduced from the DNA. Among around 130,000 clones listed, approximately 80% were seen once.

The rearrangement joins TRBV7-2 to TRBJ2-7; 9 bases map to TRBD1. The TCR comes from a man between 18 and 29 years old in good health and CMV-seronegative. Source material: PBMCs. CDR3 coding DNA: TGTGCCAGCAGCTTAGTCCCGGGACAGGGATCCTACGAGCAGTACTTC. Encoded protein: CASSLVPGQGSYEQYF. Filled out from reference TRBV7-2 and TRBJ2-7, the complete variable domain reads GAGVSQSPSNKVTEKGKDVELRCDPISGHTALYWYRQSLGQGLEFLIYFQGNSAPDKSGLPSDRFSAERTGGSVSTLTIQRTQQEDSAVYLCASSLVPGQGSYEQYFGPGTRLTVT.